Here is one T cell receptor (beta chain) with its context. This sample stems from a study of early stage breast cancer tumors. Using immunoSEQ multiplex PCR, the repertoire was profiled, and TCRdb retains in-frame clones only, with some absent. This sample carries roughly 48,000 clones, 65% to 90% of them seen once, and the ten largest clones take around 1.5%. CDR3 length: 12 amino acids. The germline CDR1 and CDR2 sequences are KGHSH and LQKENI. Trimming removed 3 bases at V and 4 bases at J, with 7 bases between. The TCR sequence derives from a person in their fifties with breast cancer. V usage is TRBV18 and J usage is TRBJ2-7; D is possibly TRBD1 (5 bases). Sequenced sample: blood. In DNA, the CDR3 is TGTGCCAGCTCACCGACAGAATACGAGCAGTACTTC. It translates to CASSPTEYEQYF.